The present entry profiles one T cell receptor beta chain with its context. No antigen is known for it. This record belongs to a study of Tregs in tolerant kidney transplant recipients. Study observations and caveats: The most relevant donor-specific Treg TCRbeta repertoire apparently came from expansion with activated donor B cells.

TCRdb's table, derived via immunoSEQ multiplex PCR, lists solely in-frame clones and lacks some. There are about 240,000 clones in the sample; more than 65% occur only once, and less than 0.75% lies in the top ten. Unstimulated regulatory T cells (CD4+CD25+CD127-), CD4+CD25- non-regulatory cells, CD4 and CD8 cells were FACS-sorted from thawed PBMCs. Germline V gene lookup returns CDR1 MNHEY and CDR2 SMNVEV (reference sequence). The CDR3 has 13 residues. With 6 bases removed from V and 4 bases from J, the gap between germline ends came to 12 bases. This TCR was recovered from a human donor in good health. The V gene is TRBV27, the J gene TRBJ1-1; tentatively, D is TRBD1 (5 bases). Source material: CD4+ T cells from blood. CDR3 region: CASRLGGITEAFF. The CDR3 DNA reads TGTGCCAGCAGGCTCGGGGGGATCACTGAAGCTTTCTTT.